Included here is one TCR beta chain sequence, with context. Its specificity is not known. Clones were read by immunoSEQ multiplex PCR, and TCRdb kept only the in-frame ones, dropping some. The sample contains 15,000 to 20,000 clones, about 70% of which appear only once. This sample was taken from a study of OX40 agonist ivuxolimab in advanced cancers. Study summary: In this cohort, patients received ivuxolimab, an agonistic anti-OX40 (CD134) antibody. Whole-study results and caveats: Some nonresponders likewise displayed low normalized T-cell clonal expansion.

The germline V gene encodes CDR1 SNHLY and CDR2 FYNNEI. The CDR3 runs to 16 residues. With V trimmed by 4 bases and J by 1 base, 6 bases remained unmatched. The genes are TRBV2 and TRBJ2-7; 11 bases align to TRBD1. This clonotype was obtained from an adult with an advanced solid tumor such as melanoma, head and neck, liver or kidney cancer. The sample in question was CD4+ or CD8+ T cells sorted from blood, obtained in a trial of the OX40 agonist ivuxolimab. CDR3 in amino acids: CASSGPGTGGSYEQYF. In DNA form, the CDR3 reads TGTGCCAGCAGTGGACCCGGGACAGGGGGTTCCTACGAGCAGTACTTC.